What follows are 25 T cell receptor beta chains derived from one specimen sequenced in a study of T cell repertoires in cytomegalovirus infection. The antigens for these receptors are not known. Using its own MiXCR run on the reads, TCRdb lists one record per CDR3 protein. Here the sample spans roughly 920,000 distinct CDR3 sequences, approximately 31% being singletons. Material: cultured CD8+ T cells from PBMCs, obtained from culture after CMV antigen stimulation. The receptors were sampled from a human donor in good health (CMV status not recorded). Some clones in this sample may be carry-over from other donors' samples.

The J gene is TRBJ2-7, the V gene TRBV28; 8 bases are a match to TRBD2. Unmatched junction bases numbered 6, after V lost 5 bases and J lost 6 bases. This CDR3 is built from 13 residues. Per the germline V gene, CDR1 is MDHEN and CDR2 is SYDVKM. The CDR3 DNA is TGTGCCAGCAGTCGCGGGGGGCCGGGCGAGCAGTACGTC. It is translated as CASSRGGPGEQYV.

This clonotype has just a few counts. The CDR3 DNA follows: TGTGCCAGCAGTTTGTCCGGCCCTTATAGCAATCAGCCCCAGCATTTT. It specifies CASSLSGPYSNQPQHF. This chain connects TRBV27 to TRBJ1-5; D remains ambiguous. V dropped 3 bases and J dropped 0 bases, with 12 bases sitting between them. The CDR3 has 16 residues. CDR1 is MNHEY, CDR2 SMNVEV, per germline (reference sequence).

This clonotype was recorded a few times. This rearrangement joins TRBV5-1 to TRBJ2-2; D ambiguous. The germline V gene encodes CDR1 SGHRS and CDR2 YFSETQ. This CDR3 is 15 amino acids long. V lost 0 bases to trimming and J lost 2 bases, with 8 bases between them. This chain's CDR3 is CASSLELINTGELFF. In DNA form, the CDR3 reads TGCGCCAGCAGCTTGGAACTAATAAACACCGGGGAGCTGTTTTTT.

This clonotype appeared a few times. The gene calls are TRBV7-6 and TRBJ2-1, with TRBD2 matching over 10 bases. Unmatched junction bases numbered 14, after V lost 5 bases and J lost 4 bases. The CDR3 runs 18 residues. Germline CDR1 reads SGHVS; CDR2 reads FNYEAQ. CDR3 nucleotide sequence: TGTGCCAGCAGCCCAGGTGTGGGGACTAGCGTACGATACAATGAGCAGTTCTTC. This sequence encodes CASSPGVGTSVRYNEQFF.

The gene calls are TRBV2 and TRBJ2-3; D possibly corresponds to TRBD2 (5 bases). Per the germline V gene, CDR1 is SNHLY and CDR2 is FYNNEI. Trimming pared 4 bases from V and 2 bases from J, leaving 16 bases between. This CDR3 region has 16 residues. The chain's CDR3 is CASSGPSGGVTDTQYF. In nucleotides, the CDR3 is TGTGCCAGCAGTGGTCCAAGCGGAGGAGTCACAGATACGCAGTATTTT.

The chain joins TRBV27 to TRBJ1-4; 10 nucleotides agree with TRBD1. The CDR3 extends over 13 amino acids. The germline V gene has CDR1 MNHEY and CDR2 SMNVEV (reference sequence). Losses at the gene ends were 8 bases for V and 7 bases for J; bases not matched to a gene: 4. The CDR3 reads CASRDRGREKLFF. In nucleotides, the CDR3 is TGTGCCAGCCGCGACAGGGGGCGTGAAAAACTGTTTTTT.

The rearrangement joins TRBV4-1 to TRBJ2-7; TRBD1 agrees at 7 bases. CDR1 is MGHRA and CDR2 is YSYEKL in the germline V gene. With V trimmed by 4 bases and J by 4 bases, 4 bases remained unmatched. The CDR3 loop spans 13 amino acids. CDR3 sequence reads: CASSPQQGYEQYV. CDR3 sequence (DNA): TGCGCCAGCAGCCCGCAACAGGGGTACGAGCAGTACGTC.

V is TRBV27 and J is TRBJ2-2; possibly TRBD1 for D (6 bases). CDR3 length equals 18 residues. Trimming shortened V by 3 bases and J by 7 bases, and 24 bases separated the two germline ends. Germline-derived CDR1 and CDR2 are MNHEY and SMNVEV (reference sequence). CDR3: CASSFLMTGGSIDGELFF. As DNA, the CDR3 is TGTGCCAGCAGTTTCCTTATGACAGGAGGCTCTATAGACGGGGAGCTGTTTTTT.

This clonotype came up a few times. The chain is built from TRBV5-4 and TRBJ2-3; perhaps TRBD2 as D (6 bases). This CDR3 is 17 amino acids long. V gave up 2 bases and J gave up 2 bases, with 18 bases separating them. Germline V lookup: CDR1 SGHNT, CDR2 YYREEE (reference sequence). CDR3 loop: CASSFTPGTGPTDTQYF. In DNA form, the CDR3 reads TGTGCCAGCAGCTTCACCCCCGGGACTGGGCCCACAGATACGCAGTATTTT.

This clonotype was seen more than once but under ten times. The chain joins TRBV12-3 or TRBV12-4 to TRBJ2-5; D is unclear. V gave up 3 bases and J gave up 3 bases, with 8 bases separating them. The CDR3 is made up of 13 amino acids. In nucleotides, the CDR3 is TGTGCCAGCAGTTTGGGCCACAAAGAGACCCAGTACTTC. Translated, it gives CASSLGHKETQYF.

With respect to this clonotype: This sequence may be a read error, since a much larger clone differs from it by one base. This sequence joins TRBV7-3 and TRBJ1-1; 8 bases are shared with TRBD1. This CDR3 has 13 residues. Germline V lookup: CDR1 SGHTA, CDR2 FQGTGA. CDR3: CANSLTGTGEAFF. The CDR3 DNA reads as TGTGCCAACAGCTTAACGGGGACAGGCGAAGCTTTCTTT.

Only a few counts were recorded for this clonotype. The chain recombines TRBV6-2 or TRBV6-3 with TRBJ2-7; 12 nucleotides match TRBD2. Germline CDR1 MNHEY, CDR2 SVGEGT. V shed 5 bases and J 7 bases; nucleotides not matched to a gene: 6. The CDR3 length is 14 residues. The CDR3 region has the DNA TGTGCCAGCAGTCGACTAGCGGGGGTCAGGGAGCAGTACGTC. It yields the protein CASSRLAGVREQYV.

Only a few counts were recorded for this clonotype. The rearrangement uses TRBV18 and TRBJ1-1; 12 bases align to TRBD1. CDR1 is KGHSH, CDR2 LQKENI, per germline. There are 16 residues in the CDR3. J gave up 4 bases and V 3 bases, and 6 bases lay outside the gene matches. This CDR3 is CASSPGTGGLGTEAFF. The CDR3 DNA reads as TGTGCCAGCTCACCTGGGACAGGGGGCCTCGGCACTGAAGCTTTCTTT. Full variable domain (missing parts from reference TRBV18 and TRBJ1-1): NAGVMQNPRHLVRRRGQEARLRCSPMKGHSHVYWYRQLPEEGLKFMVYLQKENIIDESGMPKERFSAEFPKEGPSILRIQQVVRGDSAAYFCASSPGTGGLGTEAFFGQGTRLTVV.

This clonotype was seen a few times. This CDR3 is CASSPSDGQASGNTIYF. The CDR3 DNA follows: TGTGCCAGCAGTCCCAGCGACGGACAGGCTTCTGGAAACACCATATATTTT. This rearrangement joins TRBV6-5 to TRBJ1-3, with 7 bases aligning to TRBD1. This CDR3 has 17 amino acids. In germline, CDR1 is MNHEY, CDR2 SVGAGI. J lost 1 base, V lost 5 bases, and 11 bases had no gene match.

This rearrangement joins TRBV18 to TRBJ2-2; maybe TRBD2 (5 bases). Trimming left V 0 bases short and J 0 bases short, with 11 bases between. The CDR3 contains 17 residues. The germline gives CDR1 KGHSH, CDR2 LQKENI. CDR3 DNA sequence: TGTGCCAGCTCACCACCGGAGGACCTAACGAACACCGGGGAGCTGTTTTTT. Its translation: CASSPPEDLTNTGELFF.

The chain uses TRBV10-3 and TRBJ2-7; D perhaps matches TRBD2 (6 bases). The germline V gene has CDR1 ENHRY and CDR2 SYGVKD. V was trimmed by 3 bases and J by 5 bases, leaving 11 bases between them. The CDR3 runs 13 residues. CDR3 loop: CAISEGDWDEQYV. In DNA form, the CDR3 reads TGTGCCATCAGTGAAGGGGACTGGGACGAGCAGTACGTC.

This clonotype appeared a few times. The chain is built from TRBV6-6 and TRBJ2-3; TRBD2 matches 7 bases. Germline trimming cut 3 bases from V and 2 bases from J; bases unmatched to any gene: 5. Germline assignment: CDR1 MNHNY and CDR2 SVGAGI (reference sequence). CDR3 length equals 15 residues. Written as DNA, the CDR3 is TGTGCCAGCAGTTATCGCGGGACTAACACAGATACGCAGTATTTT. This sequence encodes CASSYRGTNTDTQYF.

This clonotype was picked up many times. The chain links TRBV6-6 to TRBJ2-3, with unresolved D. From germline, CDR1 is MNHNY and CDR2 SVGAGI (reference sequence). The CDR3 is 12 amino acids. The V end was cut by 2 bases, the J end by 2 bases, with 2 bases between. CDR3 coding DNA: TGTGCCAGCAGTTACCCCACAGATACGCAGTATTTT. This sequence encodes CASSYPTDTQYF.

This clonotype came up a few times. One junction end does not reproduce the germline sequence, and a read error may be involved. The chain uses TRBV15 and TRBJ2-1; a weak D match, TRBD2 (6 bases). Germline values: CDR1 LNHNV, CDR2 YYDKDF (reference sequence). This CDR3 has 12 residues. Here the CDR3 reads CATSRPDGGEVF. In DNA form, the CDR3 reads TGTGCCACCAGCAGGCCGGACGGCGGGGAGGTCTTC. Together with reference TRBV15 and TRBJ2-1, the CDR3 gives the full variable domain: DAMVIQNPRYQVTQFGKPVTLSCSQTLNHNVMYWYQQKSSQAPKLLFHYYDKDFNNEADTPDNFQSRRPNTSFCFLDIRSPGLGDTAMYLCATSRPDGGEVFGPGTRLTVL.

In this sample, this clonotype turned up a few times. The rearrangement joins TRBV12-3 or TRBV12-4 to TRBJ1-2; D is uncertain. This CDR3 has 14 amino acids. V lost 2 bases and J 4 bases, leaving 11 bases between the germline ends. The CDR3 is CASSLLGYGYGYTF. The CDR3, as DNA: TGTGCCAGCAGTTTATTAGGGTACGGCTATGGCTACACCTTC.

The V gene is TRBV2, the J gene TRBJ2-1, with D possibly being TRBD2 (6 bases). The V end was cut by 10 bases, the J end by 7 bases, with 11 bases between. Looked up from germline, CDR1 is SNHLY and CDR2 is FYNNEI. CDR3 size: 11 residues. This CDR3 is CATDGGNEQFF. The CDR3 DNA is TGTGCCACCGACGGGGGTAATGAGCAGTTCTTC.

The CDR3 DNA reads TGTGCCAGCAGCTGGAACCCCGGAAGAACAGATACGCAGTATTTT. Encoded protein: CASSWNPGRTDTQYF. The chain combines TRBV5-4 with TRBJ2-3; D not certain. The CDR3 spans 15 residues. The germline V gene encodes CDR1 SGHNT and CDR2 YYREEE (reference sequence). The V and J ends lost 3 bases and 3 bases respectively, with 14 bases between them.

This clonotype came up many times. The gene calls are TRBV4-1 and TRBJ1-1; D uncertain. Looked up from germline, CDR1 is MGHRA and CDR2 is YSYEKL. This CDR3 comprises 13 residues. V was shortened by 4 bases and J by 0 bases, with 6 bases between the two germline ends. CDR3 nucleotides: TGCGCCAGCAGCCCCCTCCTGAACACTGAAGCTTTCTTT. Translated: CASSPLLNTEAFF.

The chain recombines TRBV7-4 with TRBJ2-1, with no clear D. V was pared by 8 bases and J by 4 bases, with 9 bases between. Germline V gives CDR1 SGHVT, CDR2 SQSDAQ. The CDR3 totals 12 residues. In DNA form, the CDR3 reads TGTGCCAGCGAATTGAGGTACAATGAGCAGTTCTTC. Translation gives CASELRYNEQFF.

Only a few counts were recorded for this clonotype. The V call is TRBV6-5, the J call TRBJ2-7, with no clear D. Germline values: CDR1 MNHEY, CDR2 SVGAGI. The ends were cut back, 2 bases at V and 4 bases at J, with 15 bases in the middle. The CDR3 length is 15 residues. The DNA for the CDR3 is TGTGCCAGCAGTTACGGTTGGGTAGGAGAATACGAGCAGTACTTC. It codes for CASSYGWVGEYEQYF.